The present T cell receptor (beta chain) was sequenced within a study of T cells after yellow fever vaccination. This clonotype turned up a few times. The antigen is not known. General observations from the study: It was the secondary response that reached its peak faster, day 5 versus 15, but it was weaker. A small proportion of clonotypes was detected in both the CD4 and CD8 compartments. The booster saw the reappearance of most primary-vaccination clones (roughly 96% CD4, about 88% CD8).

TCRdb reanalysed the 5' RACE reads using MiXCR and keeps one entry per CDR3 protein. The sample shows 400,000 or so distinct CDR3 sequences, roughly 20% of them seen only once. The sequence was obtained from a man aged 18 to 35 who received the YFV17D yellow fever vaccine. Sequenced here: PBMCs, sampled before the yellow fever booster vaccination.

The CDR3 region is CASTPQSWNTEAFF. For the CDR3, the DNA is TGTGCCAGCACCCCACAGTCCTGGAACACTGAAGCTTTCTTT. The V gene is TRBV12-3 or TRBV12-4, the J gene TRBJ1-1; no firm D call. Trimming took 7 bases from V and 1 from J, leaving 13 bases between them. The CDR3 is 14 amino acids.